The 31 T cell receptor beta chains below were found in one sample sequenced in a study of blood T cell repertoires in COVID-19 (dated by TCRdb to about 2020). Receptors were amplified or captured by the immunoSEQ multiplex PCR assay. This immuneACCESS table, as held by TCRdb, lists in-frame sequences with V and J called but not all clones. Of the missing ones, under half trace to an unresolved V gene in checked studies; the others have no known cause. A total of 200,000 to 300,000 clones appear in this sample, over 75% of them only once. Less than 10% of the sample rests with the top ten. The material sequenced was peripheral blood. The receptors stem from a human donor in a cohort sampled during active COVID-19.

The CDR3 spells CASTPFGGQFSGTEAFF. The CDR3 nucleotides are TGTGCCAGTACCCCTTTTGGCGGACAATTTTCGGGCACTGAAGCTTTCTTT. The chain employs TRBV19 and TRBJ1-1, with D perhaps TRBD1 (5 bases). This CDR3 has 17 amino acids. Germline V gives CDR1 LNHDA, CDR2 SQIVND (reference sequence). The V and J ends lost 7 bases and 4 bases respectively, with 25 bases between them.

This clone was detected only once. This chain joins TRBV5-5 and TRBJ1-2; 7 nucleotides line up with TRBD1. CDR1 is SGHKS and CDR2 is YYEKEE in the germline V gene (reference sequence). The CDR3 contains 15 residues. Trimming removed 3 bases from V and 8 bases from J; junction bases left unmatched: 13. For the CDR3, the DNA is TGTGCCAGCAGCTCACAATTACAGGGGAGCGTGGGCTACACCTTC. This sequence encodes CASSSQLQGSVGYTF.

The rearrangement links TRBV4-3 to TRBJ2-7; TRBD1 aligns across 11 bases. With 1 base clipped from V and 0 bases from J, the junction kept 5 bases outside the gene matches. Germline CDR1 LGHNA, CDR2 YSLEER. The CDR3 has 17 amino acids. DNA for the CDR3: TGCGCCAGCAGCCAAGCAACCGGGACAGGGGGCTCCTACGAGCAGTACTTC. As protein: CASSQATGTGGSYEQYF.

J is TRBJ1-2 and V is TRBV5-1, with D uncertain. Trimming took off 4 bases at V and 6 bases at J, with 13 bases between the two ends. Looked up from germline, CDR1 is SGHRS and CDR2 is YFSETQ. The CDR3 spans 13 residues. The CDR3 DNA reads TGCGCCAGCAGCAAAATTAGGGAGAATGGCTACACCTTC. This encodes CASSKIRENGYTF.

In this sample, this clone turned up many times. J is TRBJ2-1 and V is TRBV11-2, with 13 bases identical to TRBD2. The V gene's germline CDR1 is SGHAT and CDR2 FQNNGV. CDR3 length equals 18 residues. The J segment lost 3 bases and the V segment lost 3 bases, leaving 8 bases of the junction unmatched. The CDR3 here is CASSLLPGLAGNYNEQFF. In DNA form, the CDR3 reads TGTGCCAGCAGCTTGCTACCGGGACTAGCGGGGAACTACAATGAGCAGTTCTTC.

The chain uses TRBV29-1 and TRBJ2-3; 7 positions agree with TRBD1. The junction had 5 bases not matched to a gene; V was cut back by 6 bases and J by 2 bases. The CDR3 contains 13 residues. CDR1 is SQVTM and CDR2 is ANQGSEA in the germline V gene. The CDR3, as DNA: TGCAGCGTCCGACAGGGAGCCACAGATACGCAGTATTTT. It specifies CSVRQGATDTQYF.

The rearrangement links TRBV6-4 to TRBJ1-6, with TRBD1 identical over 8 bases. Trimming removed 8 bases from V and 10 bases from J; junction bases left unmatched: 7. Germline assignment: CDR1 MRHNA and CDR2 SNTAGT. CDR3 size: 13 residues. CDR3 loop: CASHGQGGSPLHF. CDR3 nucleotides: TGTGCCAGCCATGGACAGGGAGGGTCACCCCTCCACTTT.

This clone was recorded once. The J gene is TRBJ2-2, the V gene TRBV7-9; D is unclear. CDR3 length equals 16 residues. Trimming cost V 5 bases and J 7 bases, with 20 bases left between them. CDR1 and CDR2 (germline): SEHNR, FQNEAQ (reference sequence). CDR3 nucleotide sequence: TGTGCCAGCAGCGGTGCCGGGTTAAAAAGAAACGGGGAGCTGTTTTTT. Its protein is CASSGAGLKRNGELFF.

V and J are TRBV6-1 and TRBJ1-2; D call uncertain. Trimming removed 3 bases from V and 0 bases from J, with 5 bases in between. Germline values: CDR1 MNHNS, CDR2 SASEGT. The CDR3 extends over 13 amino acids. CDR3 in amino acids: CASSDGSNYGYTF. CDR3 DNA sequence: TGTGCCAGCAGTGACGGTTCTAACTATGGCTACACCTTC.

This clone appeared a few times. This chain uses TRBV14 with TRBJ1-3, with D uncertain. Germline V gene data show CDR1 as SGHDN and CDR2 as FVKESK. V was cut by 1 base and J by 2 bases, with 12 bases left in between. This CDR3 comprises 16 residues. The CDR3 here is CASSQGGRKTGNTIYF. In nucleotides, the CDR3 is TGTGCCAGCAGCCAAGGAGGCCGAAAAACTGGAAACACCATATATTTT.

This chain links TRBV11-2 with TRBJ1-2; D is possibly TRBD1 (6 bases). This CDR3 has 12 amino acids. Per the germline V gene, CDR1 is SGHAT and CDR2 is FQNNGV. The V end lost 5 bases, the J end lost 7 bases, and 11 bases lay between the germline ends. The CDR3 sequence: CASSQGHSGYTF. The CDR3 coding sequence is TGTGCCAGCAGCCAGGGACATTCTGGCTACACCTTC.

The chain couples TRBV7-2 to TRBJ2-4, with D possibly matching TRBD1 (6 bases). Germline V gives CDR1 SGHTA, CDR2 FQGNSA. Trimming cost V 6 bases and J 1 base, with 10 bases left between them. The CDR3 consists of 14 residues. The CDR3 region has the DNA TGTGCCAGCAGTTACGGACAGGCCAAAAACATTCAGTACTTC. It codes for CASSYGQAKNIQYF.

The V and J genes are TRBV9 and TRBJ2-1, with D perhaps matching TRBD2 (5 bases). The CDR3 extends over 16 amino acids. CDR1 and CDR2 (germline): SGDLS, YYNGEE. Trimming removed 1 base from V and 5 bases from J, with 16 bases in between. This CDR3 is CASSVSIMLGDNEQFF. CDR3 DNA: TGTGCCAGCAGCGTATCAATTATGCTCGGGGACAATGAGCAGTTCTTC.

CDR3 sequence (DNA): TGTGCCAGCAGCGTAGATGAGGGCGGGAGCACAGATACGCAGTATTTT. Protein: CASSVDEGGSTDTQYF. V usage is TRBV9 and J usage is TRBJ2-3; maybe TRBD2 (5 bases). The germline gives CDR1 SGDLS, CDR2 YYNGEE. This CDR3 has 16 amino acids. Trimming shortened V by 0 bases and J by 0 bases, and 11 bases separated the two germline ends.

The rearrangement joins TRBV29-1 to TRBJ1-2, with TRBD1 as a possible D gene (5 bases). V lost 4 bases and J lost 0, with 24 bases in between. The CDR3 covers 18 residues. Germline V lookup: CDR1 SQVTM, CDR2 ANQGSEA. CDR3 in DNA: TGCAGCGTTGTAGGGCAGGGAAACCCCCATCATGCTAACTATGGCTACACCTTC. Its translation is CSVVGQGNPHHANYGYTF.

This chain links TRBV24-1 with TRBJ2-3, with unresolved D. Germline CDR1 KGHDR, CDR2 SFDVKD. Trimming took off 4 bases at V and 6 bases at J, with 16 bases between the two ends. This CDR3 region has 15 residues. CDR3 sequence (DNA): TGTGCCACCAGTGACCTCCTGAGGTTTCTGGATACGCAGTATTTT. Translated, it gives CATSDLLRFLDTQYF.

This clone was seen just once. The chain combines TRBV7-2 with TRBJ1-5; 11 nucleotides match TRBD1. From germline, CDR1 is SGHTA and CDR2 FQGNSA. Germline trimming cut 4 bases from V and 0 bases from J; bases unmatched to any gene: 11. This CDR3 comprises 19 residues. CDR3 sequence: CASSSPGTGGVSSNQPQHF. The CDR3 region has the DNA TGTGCCAGCAGCTCGCCCGGGACAGGGGGAGTGAGTAGCAATCAGCCCCAGCATTTT.

This clone has only a few counts. The rearrangement joins TRBV7-2 to TRBJ2-7, with TRBD2 matching over 13 bases. The CDR3 totals 15 residues. V shed 5 bases and J 5 bases; nucleotides not matched to a gene: 6. The V gene's germline CDR1 is SGHTA and CDR2 FQGNSA. The CDR3 loop is CASSRTSGGADEQYF. CDR3 bases: TGTGCCAGCAGCCGCACTAGCGGGGGGGCCGACGAGCAGTACTTC.

The chain is built from TRBV6-5 and TRBJ2-3, with 9 bases lining up with TRBD1. The V gene end was trimmed by 10 bases and the J gene end by 3 bases; junction bases not matched to a gene: 8. This CDR3 has 14 amino acids. The germline gives CDR1 MNHEY, CDR2 SVGAGI. The CDR3 here is CATTRDRATDTQYF. The CDR3 DNA follows: TGTGCCACCACTCGGGACAGGGCGACAGATACGCAGTATTTT.

V is TRBV28 and J is TRBJ1-3; 7 bases map to TRBD1. After removal of 5 bases from V and 4 bases from J, the junction contained 5 bases not matched to a gene. CDR1 is MDHEN, CDR2 SYDVKM, per germline. The CDR3 has 14 residues. The CDR3 loop reads CASSTPDRGNTIYF. DNA of the CDR3: TGTGCCAGCAGTACGCCGGACAGGGGAAACACCATATATTTT.

V is TRBV27 and J is TRBJ2-1; 11 bases are shared with TRBD2. Trimming at V came to 4 bases and at J to 6 bases, leaving 2 bases not matched to a gene. The CDR3 length is 14 residues. Germline V CDR1 and CDR2: MNHEY, SMNVEV (reference sequence). For the CDR3, the DNA is TGTGCCAGCAGTTACCTAGCGGGGGGCAATGAGCAGTTCTTC. Residues: CASSYLAGGNEQFF.

The chain is built from TRBV4-3 and TRBJ2-7; maybe TRBD2 (5 bases). V was shortened by 3 bases and J by 0 bases, with 9 bases between the two germline ends. CDR1 LGHNA and CDR2 YSLEER come from the germline V gene. The CDR3 loop spans 14 amino acids. The CDR3 reads CASSHGRDSYEQYF. The CDR3 DNA sequence: TGCGCCAGCAGCCACGGACGGGACTCCTACGAGCAGTACTTC.

The chain is built from TRBV5-4 and TRBJ2-5, with 8 nucleotides matching TRBD1. Germline V gives CDR1 SGHNT, CDR2 YYREEE (reference sequence). The CDR3 is 14 residues long. With 2 bases clipped from V and 5 bases from J, the junction kept 5 bases outside the gene matches. DNA of the CDR3: TGTGCCAGCAGCTTTTCAGGGGGCGGGGAGACCCAGTACTTC. Amino acids: CASSFSGGGETQYF.

This clone turned up a few times. V usage is TRBV10-1 and J usage is TRBJ1-5; D remains unclear. From germline, CDR1 is WNHNN and CDR2 SYGVQD (reference sequence). V was cut by 4 bases and J by 3 bases, with 7 bases left in between. The CDR3 has 13 residues. In DNA, the CDR3 is TGCGCCAGCAGTGGAGGGAACAATCAGCCCCAGCATTTT. Residues: CASSGGNNQPQHF.

The chain combines TRBV27 with TRBJ2-7; TRBD2 matches 7 bases. Trimming cost V 3 bases and J 0 bases; bases outside gene matches: 11. The CDR3 runs to 17 residues. The germline V gene encodes CDR1 MNHEY and CDR2 SMNVEV (reference sequence). Here the CDR3 reads CASSFSGTTRSSYEQYF. In nucleotides, the CDR3 is TGTGCCAGCAGTTTCTCCGGGACTACCAGGAGCTCCTACGAGCAGTACTTC.

The chain combines TRBV18 with TRBJ1-5; 9 nucleotides match TRBD1. Germline-derived CDR1 and CDR2 are KGHSH and LQKENI. This CDR3 comprises 16 residues. V lost 2 bases to trimming and J lost 1 base; unmatched junction nucleotides: 3. The CDR3 DNA sequence: TGTGCCAGCTCACCAGGGACAGGGAAGAGCAATCAGCCCCAGCATTTT. This gives the protein CASSPGTGKSNQPQHF.

The chain carries TRBV6-2 or TRBV6-3 and TRBJ2-7; D is perhaps TRBD2 (5 bases). The ends were cut back, 3 bases at V and 2 bases at J, with 11 bases in the middle. CDR1 is MNHEY, CDR2 SVGEGT, per germline. CDR3 size: 14 residues. CDR3 DNA sequence: TGTGCCAGCAGTTATTACGGGGTAGCCTACGAGCAGTACTTC. Amino acid sequence: CASSYYGVAYEQYF.

CDR3 bases: TGTGCCAGCAGCCAAGAATTGGGAAGGGGGGGGCCGATCGAAGCTTTCTTT. Translating it yields CASSQELGRGGPIEAFF. The chain links TRBV4-2 to TRBJ1-1; D perhaps matches TRBD1 (6 bases). Trimming stripped 0 bases from V and 8 bases from J, with 22 bases between. Germline V gives CDR1 LGHNA, CDR2 YNFKEQ. This CDR3 has 17 residues.

The chain links TRBV7-2 to TRBJ2-1; the D gene is possibly TRBD1 (8 bases). V lost 5 bases to trimming and J lost 8 bases, with 16 bases between them. CDR3 length: 14 amino acids. In germline, CDR1 is SGHTA, CDR2 FQGNSA. This CDR3 is CASSKQGGIDEQFF. Here the CDR3 DNA reads TGTGCCAGCAGCAAACAGGGGGGGATCGATGAGCAGTTCTTC.

The chain employs TRBV3-1 (or the pseudogene TRBV3-2) and TRBJ2-7; D remains ambiguous. Per the germline V gene, CDR1 is LGHDT and CDR2 is YNNKEL (reference sequence). V lost 0 bases to trimming and J lost 2 bases, with 8 bases between them. The CDR3 is made up of 14 amino acids. The CDR3 region has the DNA TGTGCCAGCAGCCAAGATCGCCAGGCCTACGAGCAGTACTTC. This codes for CASSQDRQAYEQYF.

The V and J genes are TRBV19 and TRBJ1-5; D uncertain. CDR3 length: 13 residues. From germline, CDR1 is LNHDA and CDR2 SQIVND (reference sequence). Trimming shortened V by 2 bases and J by 7 bases, and 9 bases separated the two germline ends. CDR3 DNA: TGTGCCAGTAGTATACAGGTTGGCCAGCCCCAGCATTTT. As protein: CASSIQVGQPQHF.